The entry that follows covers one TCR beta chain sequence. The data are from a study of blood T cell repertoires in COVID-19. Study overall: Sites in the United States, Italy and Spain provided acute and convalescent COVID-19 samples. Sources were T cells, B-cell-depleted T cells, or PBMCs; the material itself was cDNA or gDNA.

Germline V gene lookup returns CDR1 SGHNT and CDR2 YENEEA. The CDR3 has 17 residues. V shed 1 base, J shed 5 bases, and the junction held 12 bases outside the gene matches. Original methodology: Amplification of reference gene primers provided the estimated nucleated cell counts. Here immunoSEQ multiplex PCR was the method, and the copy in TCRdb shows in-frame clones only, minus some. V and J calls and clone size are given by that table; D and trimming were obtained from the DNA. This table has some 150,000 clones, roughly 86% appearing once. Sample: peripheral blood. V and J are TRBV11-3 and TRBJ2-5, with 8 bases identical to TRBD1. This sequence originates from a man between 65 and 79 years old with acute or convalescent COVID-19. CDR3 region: CASSLGGTGGSRETQYF. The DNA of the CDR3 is TGTGCCAGCAGCTTAGGGGGCACAGGGGGTAGTAGGGAGACCCAGTACTTC.